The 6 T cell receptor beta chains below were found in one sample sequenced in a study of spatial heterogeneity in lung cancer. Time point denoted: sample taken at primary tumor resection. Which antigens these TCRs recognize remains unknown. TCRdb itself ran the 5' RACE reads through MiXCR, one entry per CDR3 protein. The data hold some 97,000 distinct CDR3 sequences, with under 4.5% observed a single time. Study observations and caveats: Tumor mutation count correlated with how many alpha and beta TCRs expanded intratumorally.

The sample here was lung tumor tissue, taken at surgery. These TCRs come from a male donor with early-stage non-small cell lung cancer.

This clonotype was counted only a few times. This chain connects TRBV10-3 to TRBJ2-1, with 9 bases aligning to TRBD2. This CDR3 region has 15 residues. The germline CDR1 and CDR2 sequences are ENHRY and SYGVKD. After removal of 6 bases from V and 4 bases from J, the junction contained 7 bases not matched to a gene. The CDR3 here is CAIREGLAFYNEQFF. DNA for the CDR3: TGTGCCATCAGAGAGGGACTAGCCTTTTACAATGAGCAGTTCTTC.

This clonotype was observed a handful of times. This CDR3 reads CASSQDWGLPGNEQFF. The CDR3 DNA is TGCGCCAGCAGCCAAGATTGGGGACTCCCGGGCAATGAGCAGTTCTTC. The V call is TRBV4-1, the J call TRBJ2-1, with a weak D call TRBD2 (6 bases). Germline assignment: CDR1 MGHRA and CDR2 YSYEKL. The CDR3 has 16 residues. With 0 bases removed from V and 6 bases from J, the gap between germline ends came to 15 bases.

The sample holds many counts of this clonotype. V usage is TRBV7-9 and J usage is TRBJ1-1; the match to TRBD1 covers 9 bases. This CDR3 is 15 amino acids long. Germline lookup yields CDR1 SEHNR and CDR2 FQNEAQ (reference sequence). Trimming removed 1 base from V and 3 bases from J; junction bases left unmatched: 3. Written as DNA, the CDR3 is TGTGCCAGCAGCTTAGGGGACAGGGAGTACACTGAAGCTTTCTTT. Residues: CASSLGDREYTEAFF.

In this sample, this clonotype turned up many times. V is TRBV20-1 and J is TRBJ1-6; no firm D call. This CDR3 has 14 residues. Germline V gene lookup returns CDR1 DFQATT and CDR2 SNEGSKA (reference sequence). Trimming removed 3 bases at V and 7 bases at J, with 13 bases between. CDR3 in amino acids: CSASLVVENSPLHF. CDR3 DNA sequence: TGCAGTGCTAGCCTCGTGGTTGAAAATTCACCCCTCCACTTT.

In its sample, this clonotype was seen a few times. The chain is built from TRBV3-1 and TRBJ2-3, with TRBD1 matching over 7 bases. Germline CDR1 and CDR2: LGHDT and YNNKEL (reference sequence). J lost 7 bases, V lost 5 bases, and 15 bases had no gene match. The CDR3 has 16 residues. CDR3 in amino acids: CASSLRQGLMIYTQYF. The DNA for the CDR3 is TGTGCCAGCAGCTTAAGACAGGGCCTGATGATATATACGCAGTATTTT.

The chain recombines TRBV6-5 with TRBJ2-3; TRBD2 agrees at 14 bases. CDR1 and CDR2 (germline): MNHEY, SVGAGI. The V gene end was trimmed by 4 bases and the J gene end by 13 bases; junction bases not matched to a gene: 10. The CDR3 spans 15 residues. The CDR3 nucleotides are TGTGCCAGCAGTTTGGCCGGGACTAGCGGGAGTATAGAGTATTTT. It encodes CASSLAGTSGSIEYF.